This T cell receptor (beta chain) came from a study of Tregs in tolerant kidney transplant recipients. Measured with immunoSEQ multiplex PCR; TCRdb has only the in-frame clones, and not every one. The sample yields around 16,000 clones, approximately 94% seen once. The V end was cut by 4 bases, the J end by 3 bases, with 11 bases between. The CDR3 sequence is 13 residues long. In germline, CDR1 is SGHRS, CDR2 YFSETQ. Thawed PBMCs were FACS-sorted into unstimulated CD4+CD25+CD127- regulatory T cells, CD4+CD25- non-regulatory cells, CD4 and CD8 cells. Worth noting for this clone: Its antigen is unknown.

Broader study findings: Validation in larger populations is needed because few patients were studied. Expanding Tregs on activated donor B cells appeared to best identify donor-specific TCRbeta clones.

The chain joins TRBV5-1 to TRBJ2-7; D unclear. The sequence derives from a human donor in good health. Sequencing was done on a sample of CD8+ T cells from blood. DNA for the CDR3: TGCGCCAGCAGCCCAACAGTCAGCTACGAGCAGTACTTC. Amino acids: CASSPTVSYEQYF.